This TCR beta chain was obtained from a study of cytotoxic CD8 clonotypes in ibrutinib-treated CLL. Study-level points and caveats: Collection times varied between progressing and sustained-remission patients. Clonality rose at ibrutinib response and fell back toward baseline at progression. Clonality (at baseline) was higher than in age-matched healthy donors and tracked circulating CD8+ T-cell counts.

CDR3 size: 16 residues. As to this clone: What it binds is unknown.

Researchers set a sequencing depth target of 1 in 200,000 to 1 in 1 million T cells. The repertoire was sequenced with immunoSEQ multiplex PCR; TCRdb's copy has only in-frame clones and lacks some. The profile covers about 160,000 clones, with 84% appearing a single time and roughly 4.6% taken by the ten largest. The receptor comes from a human donor with chronic lymphocytic leukemia. The sequences come from PBMCs, collected after 24 months of ibrutinib treatment. The V and J genes are TRBV21-1 and TRBJ1-5; the D call TRBD1 from the table was never checked on the DNA. TRBV21-1 is a pseudogene. The CDR3: CASSVRDRGFNQPQHF. For the CDR3, the DNA is TGTGCCAGCAGCGTCCGGGACAGGGGTTTCAATCAGCCCCAGCATTTT.